What follows are 15 T cell receptor beta chains derived from one specimen sequenced in a study of breast tumors, draining lymph nodes, adjacent tissues. Samples came from axillary lymph nodes draining the breast cancer. TCRdb used MiXCR to reprocess the multiplex PCR reads, holding one entry per CDR3 protein. The sample lists 130,000 or so distinct CDR3 sequences; roughly 20% were seen once. Input material: axillary lymph node tissue. These receptors originate from a female donor with breast cancer. Some clones in this sample may be carry-over from other donors' samples.

To note about this clonotype: This may be a read error, as it is one base from a much larger clone. The chain links TRBV6-1 to TRBJ2-1; 9 positions match TRBD1. The CDR3 has 14 residues. CDR1 and CDR2 from the germline V gene are MNHNS and SASEGT. CDR3 in DNA: TGTGCCGGCAGGCGACAGGGGGGAGGCGATGAGCAGTTCTTC. This encodes CAGRRQGGGDEQFF.

Comment on this clonotype: A much larger clonotype is one base distant, so this may be a read error. The rearrangement uses TRBV6-1 and TRBJ2-1, with D hard to call. The V gene's germline CDR1 is MNHNS and CDR2 SASEGT. The CDR3 consists of 17 residues. CDR3 coding DNA: TGTGCCGGCAGTGGCCCCCCCCGGATTAGCTCCTACAATGAGCAGTTCTTC. The encoded protein is CAGSGPPRISSYNEQFF.

Comment on this clonotype: Given a much more abundant clone one base away, this may be a read error. The V gene is TRBV24-1, the J gene TRBJ2-2; D unresolved. CDR1 is KGHDR and CDR2 is SFDVKD in the germline V gene. This CDR3 has 12 amino acids. Here the CDR3 reads CAASSPSGELFF. In DNA, the CDR3 is TGTGCCGCCAGTTCCCCCAGCGGGGAGCTGTTTTTT.

About this clonotype itself: A much larger clone is a single base away; this may be a read error. The rearrangement joins TRBV10-2 to TRBJ1-2; 11 bases agree with TRBD1. Germline loops: CDR1 WSHSY, CDR2 SAAADI. The CDR3 covers 13 residues. The chain's CDR3 is CASRGQGAYGHTF. CDR3 nucleotide sequence: TGCGCCAGCAGAGGACAGGGGGCTTATGGCCACACCTTC.

This chain uses TRBV28 with TRBJ1-1; D is ambiguous. V was cut by 7 bases and J by 4 bases, with 7 bases left in between. The germline V gene has CDR1 MDHEN and CDR2 SYDVKM. The CDR3 runs 11 residues. The CDR3 spells CASTVSTEAFF. The CDR3 bases are TGTGCCAGCACCGTGAGCACTGAAGCTTTCTTT.

In this sample, this clonotype turned up many times. The chain is built from TRBV9 and TRBJ2-5; TRBD2 is a possible D gene (5 bases). Trimming left V 2 bases short and J 4 bases short, with 21 bases between. Germline CDR1 SGDLS, CDR2 YYNGEE. The CDR3 spans 17 residues. The CDR3 DNA reads TGTGCCAGCAGCGTGGACGGGGTCCAGCTATCAGGAGAGACCCAGTACTTC. It yields the protein CASSVDGVQLSGETQYF.

Of note for this clonotype: Possible read error: a much larger clone is one base away. The chain joins TRBV5-4 to TRBJ2-5; 13 positions match TRBD2. The length of the CDR3 is 16 residues. V trimming: 4 bases; J trimming: 5 bases; junction bases outside the gene matches: 8. Germline V gives CDR1 SGHNT, CDR2 YYREEE (reference sequence). The CDR3 region is CASSHRTSGSWETQYF. DNA of the CDR3: TGTGCCAGCAGCCACAGGACTAGCGGGAGTTGGGAGACCCAGTACTTC.

Comments on this clonotype: This may stem from a read error, because a much larger clone lies one nucleotide away. The V and J genes are TRBV19 and TRBJ2-1; D unclear. Deletions cut 1 base from V and 0 bases from J, with 4 bases between. CDR1 is LNHDA, CDR2 SQIVND, per germline (reference sequence). The CDR3 totals 14 residues. CDR3 residues: CASSIGPSYNEQFF. CDR3 bases: TGTGCCAGTAGTATAGGCCCCTCCTACAATGAGCAGTTCTTC.

This clonotype occurred many times. The chain employs TRBV2 and TRBJ2-1; D ambiguous. The CDR3 totals 15 residues. CDR1 is SNHLY, CDR2 FYNNEI, per germline. Trimming cost V 6 bases and J 7 bases, with 19 bases left between them. CDR3: CASRDGESAENEQFF. In nucleotides, the CDR3 is TGTGCCAGCAGGGACGGCGAGTCGGCGGAAAATGAGCAGTTCTTC.

Details on this clonotype: Germline is not matched at one junction end, which may reflect a read error. The CDR3 nucleotides read TGCGCCGGCAGCTTGGTCGGACAGGCCTCTGGAAACACCATATATTTT. Encoded protein: CAGSLVGQASGNTIYF. This chain uses TRBV5-1 with TRBJ1-3; 7 bases align to TRBD1. CDR1 is SGHRS and CDR2 is YFSETQ in the germline V gene. The CDR3 has 16 residues.

This clonotype was counted ten times or more. This chain connects TRBV29-1 to TRBJ2-3, with 10 bases matching TRBD2. This CDR3 has 14 residues. Trimming at V came to 8 bases and at J to 0 bases, leaving 5 bases not matched to a gene. Germline CDR1 SQVTM, CDR2 ANQGSEA. In DNA form, the CDR3 reads TGCAGCTCGAGGACTAGCGGTAGCACAGATACGCAGTATTTT. It codes for CSSRTSGSTDTQYF.

V gene TRBV5-8 combines with J gene TRBJ1-1; the D gene is possibly TRBD1 (5 bases). Germline CDR1 SGHTS, CDR2 YDEGEE. The ends were cut back, 0 bases at V and 5 bases at J, with 11 bases in the middle. The CDR3 is 14 residues long. The CDR3, as DNA: TGTGCCAGCAGCTTGGCGGGGGGTAAGACTGAAGCTTTCTTT. Encoded protein: CASSLAGGKTEAFF.

This clonotype was detected many times. The chain employs TRBV28 and TRBJ1-4; 9 nucleotides line up with TRBD1. The V and J ends lost 6 bases and 8 bases, in that order; junction bases with no gene match: 16. The CDR3 contains 17 residues. The germline V gene encodes CDR1 MDHEN and CDR2 SYDVKM. Written as DNA, the CDR3 is TGTGCCAGCAGCCCCTCGAGCCCAGGGACAGGGATCGAAAAACTGTTTTTT. Protein sequence: CASSPSSPGTGIEKLFF.

The table lists this clonotype with many counts. The genes are TRBV5-1 and TRBJ2-7; TRBD1 matches 11 bases. The CDR3 has 14 amino acids. J lost 4 bases, V lost 6 bases, and 6 bases had no gene match. CDR1 is SGHRS and CDR2 is YFSETQ in the germline V gene. The CDR3 protein is CASNQGQGGYEQYF. The CDR3 DNA is TGCGCCAGCAACCAGGGACAGGGGGGGTACGAGCAGTACTTC. Based on the CDR3 plus reference TRBV5-1 and TRBJ2-7, the full variable domain is KAGVTQTPRYLIKTRGQQVTLSCSPISGHRSVSWYQQTPGQGLQFLFEYFSETQRNKGNFPGRFSGRQFSNSRSEMNVSTLELGDSALYLCASNQGQGGYEQYFGPGTRLTVT.

This clonotype was counted ten times or more. The chain employs TRBV5-1 and TRBJ1-2; D is uncertain. Trimming removed 5 bases from V and 8 bases from J, with 16 bases in between. Germline-derived CDR1 and CDR2 are SGHRS and YFSETQ. The CDR3 consists of 13 residues. CDR3 sequence: CASRGDQGGGYTF. CDR3 in DNA: TGCGCCAGCAGGGGAGACCAAGGTGGCGGCTACACCTTC.